The clone carrying this T cell receptor beta chain was seen a handful of times. This may be a read error: a much more frequent sequence differs by one nucleotide. Uncontrolled infection, other autoimmune disease, pregnancy and lactation each barred patients from inclusion. These data are taken from a study of T cells in Graves' hyperthyroidism and ophthalmopathy. Amplification targeted TCR beta CDR3 regions from RNA transcripts. Primed by the HTBI set, a first-round RT-PCR was run on the TCR CDR3. TCRdb recomputed calls from the multiplex PCR reads with MiXCR, one row per CDR3 protein. The sample has about 700,000 distinct CDR3 sequences, roughly 15% seen once. The CDR3 is 14 amino acids. The junction had 3 bases not matched to a gene; V was cut back by 3 bases and J by 1 base. Germline CDR1 SGHNT, CDR2 YYREEE (reference sequence).

This clonotype was sampled from a woman younger than 30 with Graves' hyperthyroidism. The sample was blood. The V call is TRBV5-4, the J call TRBJ1-1; 7 nucleotides agree with TRBD1. The CDR3 nucleotides are TGTGCCAGCAGCTGGAGGACAGGGAACACTGAAGCTTTCTTT. It specifies CASSWRTGNTEAFF.